This section outlines one T cell receptor beta chain sequence together with its context. The sample is drawn from a study of blood T cell repertoires in COVID-19. Original analysis: Reference gene primer amplification gave nucleated cell count estimates. Generated by immunoSEQ multiplex PCR, the TCRdb table keeps only in-frame clones and is missing some. V, J and clone size derive from that table, while D and trimming were established from the DNA sequence. The sample lists about 61,000 clones, around 87% occurring once. Germline V gene sequence: CDR1 MNHEY, CDR2 SMNVEV (reference sequence). V gave up 8 bases and J gave up 5 bases; unmatched junction bases: 3. The CDR3 is made up of 12 amino acids.

The sequencing sample was made of peripheral blood. The chain carries TRBV27 and TRBJ2-1; 7 bases fit TRBD1. The receptor's source is a man aged 60 to 69 with acute or convalescent COVID-19. For the CDR3, the DNA is TGTGCCAGCTCCGGGACAGACAATGAGCAGTTCTTC. Translating gives CASSGTDNEQFF.